This T cell receptor (beta chain) is from a study of T cell responses to AZD1222 COVID-19 vaccine. Overall study results and limits: The breadth and depth of Spike-specific TCRs increased once two AZD1222 doses had been given. Clonal diversity may have been underestimated, and the donors were mostly white British, with more females than males.

Second-dose intervals of approximately 4 or approximately 12 weeks were pooled. Turning to this clone: Its antigen is not known.

The V end lost 0 bases, the J end lost 8 bases, and 14 bases lay between the germline ends. The CDR3 consists of 15 residues. In germline, CDR1 is SGHRS, CDR2 YFSETQ. Some clones are missing from TCRdb's copy, which holds only in-frame ones; the method was immunoSEQ multiplex PCR. The sample carries some 170,000 clones, about 92% recorded once. The source material was peripheral blood, sampled 28 days after the second AZD1222 dose. The V and J genes are TRBV5-1 and TRBJ1-4; D gene uncertain. This receptor was obtained from an adult who received the AZD1222 COVID-19 vaccine. CDR3 loop: CASSLDPVVGEKLFF. The CDR3, as DNA: TGCGCCAGCAGCTTGGATCCAGTTGTAGGAGAAAAACTGTTTTTT.